Listed below are T cell receptor beta chains from one sample, sequenced in a study of cytotoxic CD8 clonotypes in ibrutinib-treated CLL. Profiled with immunoSEQ multiplex PCR; TCRdb holds only in-frame clones, not every one. Of approximately 300,000 clones in the sample, 80% were seen once. The sample here was PBMCs, taken before ibrutinib treatment. All receptors come from a human donor with chronic lymphocytic leukemia. Both conserved end residues are part of each CDR3. A D gene is named only where the DNA matches it firmly. Clone size is given for some rows only: seen once, a few or many times, or a class if the clone is expanded.

J gene,V gene,clone size,D gene,CDR3 DNA,CDR3 protein
TRBJ2-5,TRBV20-1,once,-,TGCAGTGCTGCGGAGAGGGCCCAGTACTTC,CSAAERAQYF
TRBJ2-1,TRBV4-2,-,TRBD2,TGTGCCAGCAGCCAAGTAGCGGGAGGAAACAATGAGCAGTTCTTC,CASSQVAGGNNEQFF
TRBJ1-2,TRBV10-3,few,TRBD1,TGTGCCATCAGTGAGTCGTTAAACAGGGGTGACTATGGCTACACCTTC,CAISESLNRGDYGYTF
TRBJ2-7,TRBV4-3,-,-,TGCGCCAGCAGCCCCTACGAGGGTTCCTCCTACGAGCAGTACTTC,CASSPYEGSSYEQYF
TRBJ2-7,TRBV6-5,few,TRBD1,TGTGCCAGCAGTTACGACAGGGGTGGCTACGAGCAGTACTTC,CASSYDRGGYEQYF
TRBJ2-5,TRBV4-2,-,TRBD1,TGTGCCAGCAGCCTAACGTCCCGGGACAGGGTTTTGTACCAAGAGACCCAGTACTTC,CASSLTSRDRVLYQETQYF
TRBJ2-7,TRBV5-1,-,TRBD2,TGCGCCAGCAGCCCAGGACTAGCGGGATCCGTTGACGAGCAGTACTTC,CASSPGLAGSVDEQYF
TRBJ2-2,TRBV18,-,TRBD1,TGTGCCAGCTCACCAACGGGACAGTATTACGGGGAGCTGTTTTTT,CASSPTGQYYGELFF
TRBJ1-2,TRBV19,-,TRBD1,TGTGCCAGTAGTATCAGGACCGTGGACAGGGGGCGAGATGGCTACACCTTC,CASSIRTVDRGRDGYTF
TRBJ2-1,TRBV7-3,-,-,TGTGCCAGCAGCTTAACGAACGGGGCAGAGAACAATGAGCAGTTCTTC,CASSLTNGAENNEQFF
TRBJ2-3,TRBV4-2,-,TRBD2,TGTGCCAGCAGCCAAGATTTATTAGCGGGCCACTACACAGATACGCAGTATTTT,CASSQDLLAGHYTDTQYF
TRBJ1-3,TRBV6-1,-,TRBD1,TGTGCCAGCAGCCGGACAGGGGAGTATTACACCATATATTTT,CASSRTGEYYTIYF
TRBJ2-1,TRBV29-1,once,-,TGCAGCATCCGGCCCGCAGTACCCAATGAGCAGTTCTTC,CSIRPAVPNEQFF
TRBJ2-5,TRBV9,-,TRBD2,TGTGCCAGCAGCGCGCCCAGGCTGGTAGCGGGAGAAGAGACCCAGTACTTC,CASSAPRLVAGEETQYF
TRBJ1-1,TRBV7-2,-,-,TGTGCCAGCAGTTTACTAGGGTCCCTCGGAGGTGAAGCTTTCTTT,CASSLLGSLGGEAFF
TRBJ2-7,TRBV21-1,-,-,TGTGCCACCCCGCGGCTAGCGCGACTCTACGAGCAGTACTTC,CATPRLARLYEQYF
TRBJ2-5,TRBV2,-,-,TGTGCCAGCAGTGAAGGGGGACACGGCCAAGAGACCCAGTACTTC,CASSEGGHGQETQYF
TRBJ2-5,TRBV18,-,-,TGTGCCAGCTCACCCGACTACGAAGAGACCCAGTACTTC,CASSPDYEETQYF
TRBJ1-2,TRBV5-4,-,-,TGTGCCAGCAGCCCCCGAGGGGGGGCGAACTATGGCTACACCTTC,CASSPRGGANYGYTF
TRBJ2-2,TRBV7-6,-,-,TGTGCCAGCAGCGGGGGACCGAACACCGGGGAGCTGTTTTTT,CASSGGPNTGELFF
TRBJ2-7,TRBV19,-,TRBD1,TGTGCCAGTAGTATGCACCGGGACAGGGGTTCCTACGAGCAGTACTTC,CASSMHRDRGSYEQYF
TRBJ1-5,TRBV18,-,TRBD1,TGTGCCAGCTCACTGGTAGGGGGCAGCAATCAGCCCCAGCATTTT,CASSLVGGSNQPQHF
TRBJ2-5,TRBV30,-,-,TGTGCCTGGAGTGGAGGGTGGTACCAAGAGACCCAGTACTTC,CAWSGGWYQETQYF
TRBJ2-2,TRBV11-3,-,TRBD2,TGTGCCAGCAGCAAAAGCGGGGTCGGCACCGGGGAGCTGTTTTTT,CASSKSGVGTGELFF
TRBJ1-5,TRBV6-5,-,TRBD1,TGTGCCAGTTCCACAGGGGGTGGTCAGCCCCAGCATTTT,CASSTGGGQPQHF
TRBJ2-7,TRBV5-1,-,TRBD1,TGCGCCAGCAGCTTGGGCCCCGGGACAGGGAACTACGAGCAGTACTTC,CASSLGPGTGNYEQYF
TRBJ2-7,TRBV1,-,-,TGCACCGCCCCGTTAGCGGGAGCCTACGAGCAGTACTTC,CTAPLAGAYEQYF
TRBJ1-1,TRBV29-1,-,-,TGCAGCGTTGCCCGGGGGGAAGCTTTCTTT,CSVARGEAFF
TRBJ2-3,TRBV10-2,once,TRBD1,TGCGCCAGCAGTCCGGGACAGGGGATAACAGATACGCAGTATTTT,CASSPGQGITDTQYF
TRBJ2-5,TRBV5-1,once,TRBD2,TGCGCCAGCAGCTTGGATAGCGGGAAAGAGACCCAGTACTTC,CASSLDSGKETQYF
TRBJ2-5,TRBV15,-,-,TGTGCCACCAGCAGAGAGCTGACGCTTTTGACCCAGTACTTC,CATSRELTLLTQYF
TRBJ1-5,TRBV29-1,-,TRBD1,TGCAGCGTCAAAACGACAGGGTATAGCAATCAGCCCCAGCATTTT,CSVKTTGYSNQPQHF
TRBJ2-5,TRBV4-3,-,TRBD2,TGCGCCAGCAGCCAAGATAAGCGGGAGGGCCGCCAAGAGACCCAGTACTTC,CASSQDKREGRQETQYF
TRBJ2-2,TRBV5-1,-,TRBD2,TGCGCCAGCAGCAATCAGACTAGCGGGAGACTCGGGACCGGGGAGCTGTTTTTT,CASSNQTSGRLGTGELFF
TRBJ2-7,TRBV4-1,-,-,TGCGCCAGCAGCTCCCAGCCGAGGGGCTATGGCGAGCAGTACTTC,CASSSQPRGYGEQYF
TRBJ1-5,TRBV4-3,-,-,TGCGCCAGCAGCCAAGATCGGGGGGCAAGTCAGCCCCAGCATTTT,CASSQDRGASQPQHF
TRBJ2-7,TRBV10-1,-,TRBD2,TGCGCCAGCAGTGAGCTAGCGGGAGAACACGAGCAGTACTTC,CASSELAGEHEQYF
TRBJ2-7,TRBV5-1,-,-,TGCGCCAGCAGCTTGGGATGGCCCACCACCTACGAGCAGTACTTC,CASSLGWPTTYEQYF
TRBJ2-3,TRBV6-5,-,-,TGTGCCAGCACTAGGGCCGATACGCAGTATTTT,CASTRADTQYF
TRBJ1-1,TRBV7-8,-,-,TGTGCCAGCAGCTTATGGATGAACACTGAAGCTTTCTTT,CASSLWMNTEAFF
TRBJ2-7,TRBV5-1,-,-,TGCGCCAGCAGCCCTCCCTGGGACGTCTACGAGCAGTACTTC,CASSPPWDVYEQYF
TRBJ1-3,TRBV9,once,-,TGTGCCAGCAGCGTAGACGGGACACCCGGAAACACCATATATTTT,CASSVDGTPGNTIYF
TRBJ1-2,TRBV4-3,-,-,TGCGCCAGCAGCCAAGAAGCAGGATACAACTATGGCTACACCTTC,CASSQEAGYNYGYTF
TRBJ1-2,TRBV9,-,-,TGTGCCAGCAGCGTAGGAACTTATGCTGGCTACACCTTC,CASSVGTYAGYTF
TRBJ2-2,TRBV5-4,-,-,TGTGCCAGCAGTGTCGGGCGCTCCCCCCCCGGGGAGCTGTTTTTT,CASSVGRSPPGELFF
TRBJ2-7,TRBV5-8,-,-,TGTGCCAGCAGCTTGCACGGGTCCTACGAGCAGTACTTC,CASSLHGSYEQYF
TRBJ2-3,TRBV10-3,-,TRBD2,TGTGCCATCAGTGAGGCGGCTAGCGGGATCTCAGATACGCAGTATTTT,CAISEAASGISDTQYF
TRBJ2-5,TRBV7-2,-,-,TGTGCCAGCAGCTTAGCGGCAGGCGACTTGGAGACCCAGTACTTC,CASSLAAGDLETQYF
TRBJ2-7,TRBV28,-,TRBD2,TGTGCCAGCAGTTCGGGACTAGCGGGAGGGCCGTCCGAGCAGTACTTC,CASSSGLAGGPSEQYF
TRBJ2-5,TRBV15,-,TRBD2,TGTGCCACCAGCAGAGTTTTAGCGGGAGGGCAAGAGACCCAGTACTTC,CATSRVLAGGQETQYF
TRBJ2-7,TRBV11-3,-,-,TGTGCCAGCAGCTTAGGCGTCCGGTACGAGCAGTACTTC,CASSLGVRYEQYF
TRBJ2-7,TRBV28,-,-,TGTGCCAGCGAGGACCAAAGGGGATACGAGCAGTACTTC,CASEDQRGYEQYF
TRBJ1-2,TRBV7-9,-,-,TGTGCCAGCAGCCCGCGACAGAGCGCCTTCGGCTACACCTTC,CASSPRQSAFGYTF
TRBJ1-5,TRBV7-9,once,-,TGTGCCAGCAGCTTAGGACAGACTGATAGCAATCAGCCCCAGCATTTT,CASSLGQTDSNQPQHF
TRBJ2-1,TRBV29-1,once,-,TGCAGCGTTGAAAGGGACCGTTCCTACAATGAGCAGTTCTTC,CSVERDRSYNEQFF
TRBJ2-5,TRBV27,-,-,TGTGCCAGCAGGAACTACCAAGAGACCCAGTACTTC,CASRNYQETQYF
TRBJ2-2,TRBV15,-,-,TGTGCCACCAGCACCTACGCGGGTAACACCGGGGAGCTGTTTTTT,CATSTYAGNTGELFF
TRBJ2-5,TRBV4-3,-,-,TGCGCCAGCAGCCAAGTTTACCGGGTCGGAGAGACCCAGTACTTC,CASSQVYRVGETQYF
TRBJ1-1,TRBV27,few,TRBD1,TGTGCCAGCGGTACAGGGGGCGTAGAAGCTTTCTTT,CASGTGGVEAFF
TRBJ2-3,TRBV4-3,-,TRBD2,TGCGCCAGCAGCCGCGGAGGAGCGGGAGACTGGGATACGCAGTATTTT,CASSRGGAGDWDTQYF